The present TCR beta chain was sequenced within a study of T cell repertoires in cytomegalovirus infection. For the study at large: Evidence of both CMV infection and a matching HLA type came from public TCR beta signatures. Study-wide results and caveats: Predominance within the ex vivo response was attributable to HLA-C-restricted CMV-specific TCR beta clonotypes. Carriers of CMV and the relevant HLA type were discriminated by public TCR beta frequency.

Each CDR3 protein gets one entry after TCRdb re-called the reads with MiXCR. Of 310,000 or so distinct CDR3 sequences in the sample, 9.6% were seen once. In its sample, this clonotype was seen many times. What it recognizes is unknown. V lost 2 bases to trimming and J lost 7 bases, with 5 bases between them. Germline lookup yields CDR1 LGHDT and CDR2 YNNKEL (reference sequence). The CDR3 sequence is 12 residues long. The sequenced sample consisted of PBMCs. The chain combines TRBV3-1 with TRBJ2-2; D remains unclear. The receptor comes from a human donor in good health (CMV status not recorded). Some clones in this sample may be carry-over from other donors' samples. CDR3 sequence (DNA): TGTGCCAGCAGCCAATACCGCGGGGAGCTGTTTTTT. It encodes CASSQYRGELFF. The variable domain in full, with the rest retrieved from reference TRBV3-1 and TRBJ2-2, is DTAVSQTPKYLVTQMGNDKSIKCEQNLGHDTMYWYKQDSKKFLKIMFSYNNKELIINETVPNRFSPKSPDKAHLNLHINSLELGDSAVYFCASSQYRGELFFGEGSRLTVL.